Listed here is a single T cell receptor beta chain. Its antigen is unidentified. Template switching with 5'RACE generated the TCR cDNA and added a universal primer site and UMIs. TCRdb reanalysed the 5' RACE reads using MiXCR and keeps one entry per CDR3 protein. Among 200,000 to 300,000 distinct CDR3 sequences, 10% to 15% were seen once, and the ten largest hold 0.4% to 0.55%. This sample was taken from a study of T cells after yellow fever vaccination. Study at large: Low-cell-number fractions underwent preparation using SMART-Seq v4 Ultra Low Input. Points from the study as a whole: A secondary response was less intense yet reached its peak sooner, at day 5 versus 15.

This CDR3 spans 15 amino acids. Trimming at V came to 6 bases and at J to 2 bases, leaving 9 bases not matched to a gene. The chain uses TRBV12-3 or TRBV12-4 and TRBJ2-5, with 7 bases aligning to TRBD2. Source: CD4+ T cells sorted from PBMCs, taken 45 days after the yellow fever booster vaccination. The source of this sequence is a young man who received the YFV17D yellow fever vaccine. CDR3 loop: CASSLAVIEQETQYF. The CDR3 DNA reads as TGTGCCAGCAGCCTAGCGGTGATAGAACAAGAGACCCAGTACTTC.